This TCR beta chain was recovered during a study of regulatory T cells in long-lasting Graves disease. Findings of the study overall: Newly diagnosed disease favored TRBV20-1 and TRBJ2-1 over persistent disease.

Germline V gene sequence: CDR1 SGHVS, CDR2 FNYEAQ. There are 15 residues in the CDR3. Trimming removed 0 bases from V and 5 bases from J, with 10 bases in between. Construction of the TCR beta libraries employed iRepertoire HTBI primers in conjunction with Arm-PCR of CDR3 regions. Original processing notes: Samples revealed roughly 60 TRBV and 14 TRBJ segments. TCRdb reanalysed the multiplex PCR reads using MiXCR and keeps one entry per CDR3 protein. The V and J calls reflect TCRdb's pipeline rather than the authors' work. This sample has roughly 410,000 distinct CDR3 sequences; approximately 16% occur once, and the top ten carry about 8.2%. In its sample, this clonotype was seen a few times. What it recognizes is unknown. Indicated time point: newly diagnosed GD, antithyroid drugs for less than 3 months. Construction of the TCR library relied on RNA isolated from PBMCs. These same data were also listed under a study on T cells in Graves' hyperthyroidism and ophthalmopathy. Per that study: Absence of ophthalmopathy progression within 18 months defined stable Graves' hyperthyroidism. Exclusion of patients followed from uncontrolled infection, other autoimmune disease, pregnancy or lactation.

This sequence originates from a woman aged 40 to 50 with Graves disease. This sample comprised peripheral blood mononuclear cells (PBMCs), obtained at new diagnosis, from a patient treated with antithyroid drugs. The chain uses TRBV7-6 and TRBJ1-4; no firm D call. The CDR3 is CASSLAQTKNEKLFF. The CDR3 nucleotides are TGTGCCAGCAGCTTAGCGCAGACCAAAAATGAAAAACTGTTTTTT.